This TCR beta chain originates from a study of B cell selection in AIRE deficiency (dated by TCRdb to between 2018 and 2020). Regarding the research as a whole: Researchers compared TCRbeta repertoires of sorted blood CD4+ conventional T cells and regulatory T cells in AIRE-deficient patients with those in healthy controls. The TCR-sequenced cohort comprised roughly five AIRE-deficient APECED patients and roughly five healthy control donors. Broader findings and caveats from the paper: Approximately 31% of the Treg TCRbeta sequences shared among healthy donors were detected in patient Tconv cells, suggesting that Treg-biased clones are diverted into the Tconv compartment. Shared Treg sequences had shorter CDR3s, which reflects a bias toward rearrangements containing few non-templated nucleotide insertions. In terms of TCRBV gene usage, CDR3 length and TCR diversity, Tconv and Treg cells from AIRE-deficient patients looked similar to Tconv and Treg cells from healthy donors. Of some 3,300 shared Treg TCRbeta sequences, more than 30% were shared only among healthy donors and roughly 9.4% only among patients, suggesting less efficient Treg selection without AIRE. Only TCRbeta chains were sequenced, and roughly 40% of shared healthy-donor Treg sequences were also present in healthy Tconv cells, possibly due to differing TCRalpha chains.

The immunoSEQ platform was used for TCRbeta chain sequencing. The authors' analysis ran thus. When Treg repertoires were pooled, patients gave 6x10^4 or so distinct TCRbeta sequences, while healthy donors gave 9.56x10^4. Treg TCRbeta sequences found in two or more individuals were classed as public, and these public Treg TCRbeta sequences were then looked for in Tconv repertoires. Group differences were tested with Mann-Whitney U tests and Bonferroni-Dunn correction in GraphPad Prism 7.03. What TCRdb holds here is the immuneACCESS table cut down to in-frame rearrangements. Part of the clones is not present; checked against another copy, under half of the missing clones reflect an unresolved V gene, and the others are unexplained. From that table come the V and J calls and clone size; the DNA was used to work out D and trimming. The sample includes approximately 24,000 clones, with around 92% observed a single time. 1.1% of the sample is held by the ten biggest clonotypes.

CDR1 is given as SGHNT and CDR2 as YYREEE, both from the germline V gene (reference sequence). Trimming removed 1 base from V and 8 bases from J, leaving 10 bases between the germline ends. From the cysteine through the phenylalanine, the CDR3 covers 13 amino acids. Here the CDR3 DNA is all that survives: 39 bases in frame from base 1. CD4+CD25hiCD127low/negative cells were sorted as the regulatory T cell population. The healthy donors who provided the control samples were not related to the patients. Sorting of Tconv and Treg cells intended for TCRbeta sequencing was performed on a FACSAria flow cytometer. The sorted cells were collected in 5-ml round-bottom polystyrene tubes, and the dry cell pellets were frozen at -80 degrees C prior to sequencing. As to this clone: It lacks a known antigen. Base qualities are not at hand, and no much larger clone is one base apart.

Here the chain combines TRBV5-4 and TRBJ2-1; possibly the D gene is TRBD2, per 7 matching bases. The material sequenced was CD4+CD25+ Tregs sorted from PBMCs. This clonotype was sampled from a human donor in good health. The DNA sequence is as follows: TGTGCCAGCAGCTTGCGGGGGGCGGATGAGCAGTTCTTC. It encodes CASSLRGADEQFF.